This T cell receptor (beta chain) emerged from a study of OX40 agonist ivuxolimab in advanced cancers. Whole-study findings and limits: There were, on average, more expanded clones in CD8+ T cells than in CD4+.

TCRdb keeps only in-frame clones here, not all; method: immunoSEQ multiplex PCR. The sample has 65,000 to 95,000 clones, around nine tenths seen once. A remark on this clone: Its antigen is unknown.

The CDR3 loop spans 15 amino acids. The germline V gene has CDR1 MGHRA and CDR2 YSYEKL. Trimming shortened V by 0 bases and J by 8 bases, and 13 bases separated the two germline ends. The sequencing used CD4+ or CD8+ T cells sorted from blood, collected in a trial of the OX40 agonist ivuxolimab. The sequence derives from an adult with an advanced solid tumor such as melanoma, head and neck, liver or kidney cancer. The chain joins TRBV4-1 to TRBJ1-4; tentatively, D is TRBD1 (5 bases). Here the CDR3 reads CASSQDPSGNEKLFF. CDR3 sequence (DNA): TGCGCCAGCAGCCAAGATCCGTCAGGGAACGAAAAACTGTTTTTT.